These 2 T cell receptor beta chains were sequenced from one sample in a study of T cells in Graves' hyperthyroidism and ophthalmopathy. Researchers amplified the TCR beta CDR3 regions from RNA transcripts. HTBI primers were employed in a first-round RT-PCR of the TCR CDR3. TCRdb itself ran the multiplex PCR reads through MiXCR, one entry per CDR3 protein. Of approximately 320,000 distinct CDR3 sequences in the sample, around 17% were seen once. The material sequenced was blood. The receptor source for this set is a young man with Graves' hyperthyroidism.

This clonotype turned up a few times. The V and J genes are TRBV25-1 and TRBJ2-3; 7 nucleotides line up with TRBD1. Germline trimming cut 8 bases from V and 2 bases from J; bases unmatched to any gene: 10. The CDR3 runs 15 residues. Germline CDR1 MGHDK, CDR2 SYGVNS. In nucleotides, the CDR3 is TGTGCCAGCGCAGGGGGAGAAGCGGACACAGATACGCAGTATTTT. Encoded protein: CASAGGEADTDTQYF. The full variable domain, its missing parts supplied by reference TRBV25-1 and TRBJ2-3, is EADIYQTPRYLVIGTGKKITLECSQTMGHDKMYWYQQDPGMELHLIHYSYGVNSTEKGDLSSESTVSRIRTEHFPLTLESARPSHTSQYLCASAGGEADTDTQYFGPGTRLTVL.

This rearrangement joins TRBV20-1 to TRBJ2-7, with 15 bases fitting TRBD2. Losses at the gene ends were 5 bases for V and 5 bases for J; bases not matched to a gene: 7. Germline lookup yields CDR1 DFQATT and CDR2 SNEGSKA (reference sequence). The CDR3 spans 15 residues. CDR3 nucleotide sequence: TGCAGTGCTCAGGGACTAGCGGGAGGAAATGACGAGCAGTACTTC. The encoded protein is CSAQGLAGGNDEQYF.